Listed below are T cell receptor beta chains from one sample, sequenced in a study of blood T cell repertoires in COVID-19. Data came from immunoSEQ multiplex PCR; TCRdb stores just in-frame clones and leaves some out. The table has around 250,000 clones, roughly 88% seen once. The sequencing sample was made of PBMCs or T cells enriched from blood (not recorded which). Receptor source: a woman in her forties or fifties who had recovered from COVID-19. CDR3s include the opening cysteine and the closing phenylalanine or tryptophan. A D gene is named only where the DNA matches it firmly. Some rows mark clone size as missing; the rest say once, few, many or name a class of expanded clone.

CDR3 length,clone size,V gene,J gene,D gene,CDR3 DNA,CDR3 protein
15,-,TRBV11-2,TRBJ2-3,-,TGTGCCAGCAGCTTAAGAGGGATTGGTGTAGATACGCAGTATTTT,CASSLRGIGVDTQYF
14,-,TRBV28,TRBJ1-2,-,TGTGCCAGCAGCACCCGGGACATTCCCTATGGCTACACCTTC,CASSTRDIPYGYTF
16,few,TRBV3-1/TRBV3-2,TRBJ1-3,-,TGTGCCAGCAGCTGGGCTCCCCGGACAGCTGGAAACACCATATATTTT,CASSWAPRTAGNTIYF
14,-,TRBV9,TRBJ2-7,-,TGTGCCAGCAGCGTGGGTGGGAGCTCCTACGAGCAGTACTTC,CASSVGGSSYEQYF
15,few,TRBV7-9,TRBJ2-7,-,TGTGCCAGCAGCGTATACACCTTTGACAACTACGAGCAGTACTTC,CASSVYTFDNYEQYF
14,-,TRBV6-5,TRBJ2-7,TRBD2,TGTGCCAGCAGACTCACTAGCGGGAGCGACGAGCAGTACTTC,CASRLTSGSDEQYF
12,-,TRBV5-6,TRBJ1-2,-,TGTGCCAGCAGCTTTAAAAGAACAGGCTACACCTTC,CASSFKRTGYTF
17,-,TRBV28,TRBJ1-2,-,TGTGCCAGCAGACCCTCCGGGATAGGGAAGGCAAACTATGGCTACACCTTC,CASRPSGIGKANYGYTF
17,-,TRBV27,TRBJ1-4,-,TGTGCCAGCAGTTTAAATGGGGCGATCACAACTAATGAAAAACTGTTTTTT,CASSLNGAITTNEKLFF
14,-,TRBV5-1,TRBJ2-5,TRBD1,TGCGCCAGCACCCGGGACAGGGTCGAAGAGACCCAGTACTTC,CASTRDRVEETQYF
14,-,TRBV27,TRBJ2-5,-,TGTGCCAGCAGCACTCCCCACTTTTTAGAGACCCAGTACTTC,CASSTPHFLETQYF
15,-,TRBV7-2,TRBJ1-3,-,TGTGCCAGCAGCTTAGACTCAGGGTTGGTAAACACCATATATTTT,CASSLDSGLVNTIYF
16,-,TRBV3-1/TRBV3-2,TRBJ1-6,-,TGTGCCAGCAGCCAAGCACGCGGGCGAAAGGGTTCACCCCTCCACTTT,CASSQARGRKGSPLHF
13,-,TRBV28,TRBJ2-7,-,TGTGCCAGCAGTTTTGTGGGGGCGTACGAGCAGTACTTC,CASSFVGAYEQYF
16,-,TRBV28,TRBJ1-1,-,TGTGCCAGCAGTTTTGAGAACGAGGGGGTGAACACTGAAGCTTTCTTT,CASSFENEGVNTEAFF
14,-,TRBV7-6,TRBJ2-7,TRBD1,TGTGCCAGCAGCTTAAGCCAGGGGGTCGGCGAGCAGTACTTC,CASSLSQGVGEQYF
16,few,TRBV7-2,TRBJ2-7,-,TGTGCCAGCAGCGTATCCCCCCCAGCGCTCTCCTACGAGCAGTACTTC,CASSVSPPALSYEQYF
16,-,TRBV5-4,TRBJ1-3,TRBD1,TGTGCCAGCAGCTTGAGGGACAGGTCCTCTGGAAACACCATATATTTT,CASSLRDRSSGNTIYF
15,-,TRBV27,TRBJ2-2,TRBD1,TGTGCCAGCAGTCCCCGGGACAGCTTCACCGGGGAGCTGTTTTTT,CASSPRDSFTGELFF
15,-,TRBV3-1/TRBV3-2,TRBJ2-7,-,TGTGCCAGCAGCCTAACCGGGACAAGAAACTACGAGCAGTACTTC,CASSLTGTRNYEQYF
13,-,TRBV12-3/TRBV12-4,TRBJ2-5,TRBD2,TGTGCCAGCAGTCCGGGACTAGCGGAGACCCAGTACTTC,CASSPGLAETQYF
12,-,TRBV6-5,TRBJ2-7,-,TGTGCCAGCAGCCCCGGTGCGGAAGAGCAGTACTTC,CASSPGAEEQYF
15,-,TRBV4-2,TRBJ2-7,TRBD1,TGTGCCAGCAGCCAAGAAGCGACAGGGGGCGGCGAGCAGTACTTC,CASSQEATGGGEQYF
15,-,TRBV9,TRBJ2-1,-,TGTGCCAGCAGCGTAGCGGCGACACGTTACAATGAGCAGTTCTTC,CASSVAATRYNEQFF
13,-,TRBV5-1,TRBJ2-2,-,TGCGCCAGCAGCTTGACCAGGACCGGGGAGCTGTTTTTT,CASSLTRTGELFF
13,-,TRBV29-1,TRBJ2-7,TRBD1,TGCAGCGTTGGATGGTCAGGGGGCTACGAGCAGTACTTC,CSVGWSGGYEQYF
18,-,TRBV5-1,TRBJ1-5,TRBD1,TGCGCCAGCAGCTTGGATCGTCATGTGGGACAGGGCAATCAGCCCCAGCATTTT,CASSLDRHVGQGNQPQHF
15,-,TRBV7-8,TRBJ2-7,-,TGTGCCAGCAGGGCAACTAGCACCAATGCGGACGAGCAGTACTTC,CASRATSTNADEQYF
13,-,TRBV7-3,TRBJ2-7,-,TGTGCCAGCAGCTTAGGTCGGGACTACGAGCAGTACTTC,CASSLGRDYEQYF
17,-,TRBV5-1,TRBJ2-5,-,TGCGCCAGCAGCTTGTTTGGTCCCGCGGAAGGGAGGGAGACCCAGTACTTC,CASSLFGPAEGRETQYF
13,-,TRBV10-3,TRBJ2-1,-,TGTGCCATCAGTGCTGATCAGATCGATGAGCAGTTCTTC,CAISADQIDEQFF
14,few,TRBV5-1,TRBJ1-4,-,TGCGCCAGCAGTTGGGAAGGGAGGAATGAAAAACTGTTTTTT,CASSWEGRNEKLFF
13,-,TRBV5-1,TRBJ1-1,TRBD1,TGCGCCAGTCAGGACAGGGGCAACACTGAAGCTTTCTTT,CASQDRGNTEAFF
15,-,TRBV5-5,TRBJ2-1,TRBD2,TGTGCCAGCAGCATCAGACTAGCTTCCTACAATGAGCAGTTCTTC,CASSIRLASYNEQFF
14,-,TRBV7-9,TRBJ2-7,TRBD1,TGTGCCAGCAGCTTGGGGACAGGGGGCAGAGAGCAGTACTTC,CASSLGTGGREQYF
14,-,TRBV28,TRBJ1-2,-,TGTGCCAGCAGTGGACAGAACTTCTTCCGTGGCTACACCTTC,CASSGQNFFRGYTF
14,-,TRBV28,TRBJ2-2,-,TGTGCCAGTCGATGGGGGGGCAACACCGGGGAGCTGTTTTTT,CASRWGGNTGELFF
20,-,TRBV3-1/TRBV3-2,TRBJ1-1,TRBD1,TGTGCCAGCAGCCTAAAGCGTCCGGGACAGGGCGTTTATGGGAACACTGAAGCTTTCTTT,CASSLKRPGQGVYGNTEAFF